These 10 T cell receptor beta chains share one sample of origin, sequenced in a study of T cells in Graves' hyperthyroidism and ophthalmopathy. From RNA transcripts, TCR beta CDR3 regions were amplified. Carried out on the TCR CDR3, a first-round RT-PCR used the HTBI primer set. TCRdb recomputed calls from the multiplex PCR reads with MiXCR, one row per CDR3 protein. The sample lists about 610,000 distinct CDR3 sequences, roughly 14% occurring once. The sequenced material came from blood. Every receptor here comes from a woman aged 40 to 55 with Graves' ophthalmopathy.

This clonotype showed up many times. The chain's CDR3 is CSVEDRGTAVVETQYF. The CDR3 DNA reads TGCAGCGTTGAAGATCGGGGGACAGCCGTGGTGGAGACCCAGTACTTC. This chain connects TRBV29-1 to TRBJ2-5; perhaps TRBD1 as D (7 bases). This CDR3 has 16 amino acids. The germline gives CDR1 SQVTM, CDR2 ANQGSEA. The V and J ends lost 0 bases and 5 bases respectively, with 19 bases between them.

The sample holds many counts of this clonotype. This chain connects TRBV20-1 to TRBJ2-7; 9 bases are a match to TRBD2. Trimming at V came to 1 base and at J to 8 bases, leaving 18 bases not matched to a gene. The CDR3 spans 17 residues. The germline gives CDR1 DFQATT, CDR2 SNEGSKA (reference sequence). CDR3 sequence: CSARASLGAGGSWKQYF. CDR3 sequence (DNA): TGCAGTGCTAGAGCCTCCCTAGGGGCGGGAGGGTCCTGGAAGCAGTACTTC.

This clonotype was seen many times. The chain joins TRBV12-3 or TRBV12-4 to TRBJ1-3; a possible D gene is TRBD1 (5 bases). The CDR3 runs 15 residues. V lost 3 bases and J 4 bases, leaving 13 bases between the germline ends. The CDR3 DNA sequence: TGTGCCAGCAGTTTCGGGACGCTTCTCGGAAACACCATATATTTT. Encoded protein: CASSFGTLLGNTIYF.

This clonotype was observed a few times. The V and J genes are TRBV5-5 and TRBJ1-2; no firm D call. Trimming stripped 2 bases from V and 5 bases from J, with 13 bases between. Germline V gives CDR1 SGHKS, CDR2 YYEKEE (reference sequence). The CDR3 extends over 14 amino acids. CDR3 nucleotide sequence: TGTGCCAGCAGCTTACCGGGTCCTCTTTATGGCTACACCTTC. Translated: CASSLPGPLYGYTF.

This clonotype was detected many times. V is TRBV7-6 and J is TRBJ1-3, with 7 bases identical to TRBD1. Germline V gene lookup returns CDR1 SGHVS and CDR2 FNYEAQ. The CDR3 sequence is 17 residues long. Trimming removed 1 base from V and 3 bases from J; junction bases left unmatched: 9. CDR3: CASSLDGAYRGGNTIYF. The CDR3 DNA reads TGTGCCAGCAGCTTAGATGGGGCCTACAGGGGTGGAAACACCATATATTTT.

This clonotype was picked up many times. The chain combines TRBV7-3 with TRBJ2-5, with D hard to call. This CDR3 comprises 13 residues. Germline CDR1 and CDR2: SGHTA and FQGTGA. V lost 6 bases and J lost 3, with 11 bases in between. The CDR3 loop is CASRLNDEETQYF. CDR3 nucleotides: TGTGCCAGCAGGTTGAACGACGAAGAGACCCAGTACTTC.

In this sample, this clonotype turned up many times. V is TRBV6-1 and J is TRBJ2-7; TRBD1 agrees at 9 bases. Unmatched junction bases numbered 10, after V lost 3 bases and J lost 4 bases. The CDR3 has 16 residues. The germline gives CDR1 MNHNS, CDR2 SASEGT. The CDR3 loop reads CASSENRDRVPYEQYF. CDR3 coding DNA: TGTGCCAGCAGTGAGAACCGGGACAGGGTCCCTTACGAGCAGTACTTC.

This clonotype was observed many times. The chain carries TRBV10-3 and TRBJ2-7, with 9 bases fitting TRBD2. J gave up 1 base and V 5 bases, and 9 bases lay outside the gene matches. The germline CDR1 and CDR2 sequences are ENHRY and SYGVKD. This CDR3 contains 16 residues. In DNA form, the CDR3 reads TGTGCCATCAGTTGGACTAGCGAAAGCTCGTCCTACGAGCAGTACTTC. Its translation is CAISWTSESSSYEQYF.

The table lists this clonotype with many counts. The chain uses TRBV28 and TRBJ1-5; 7 nucleotides align to TRBD1. Germline assignment: CDR1 MDHEN and CDR2 SYDVKM. This CDR3 comprises 14 residues. V dropped 8 bases and J dropped 0; count of bases not matched to a gene: 4. The CDR3 sequence is CASRTGFSNQPQHF. The DNA of the CDR3 is TGTGCCAGCCGGACAGGCTTTAGCAATCAGCCCCAGCATTTT.

This clonotype was seen just once. The chain is built from TRBV7-3 and TRBJ2-5, with 9 nucleotides matching TRBD2. V lost 3 bases to trimming and J lost 0 bases; unmatched junction nucleotides: 2. CDR1 and CDR2 from the germline V gene are SGHTA and FQGTGA. This CDR3 region has 15 residues. The CDR3 DNA is TGTGCCAGCAGCTTTGGACTAGCGTACCAAGAGACCCAGTACTTC. Protein product: CASSFGLAYQETQYF.